This T cell receptor (beta chain) was profiled in a study of T cell repertoires in cytomegalovirus infection (dated by TCRdb to the late 2010s). For the wider study: The peptide stimulations were aimed at well-studied HLA-B-restricted epitopes as well as recently identified HLA-C-restricted CMV epitopes, whose presentation resists viral immunomodulation. Donor HLA type was relevant to the analysis, because carriage of CMV infection together with the matching HLA type was indicated by public TCR beta signatures. General findings and caveats noted by the study authors: In both this cohort and an independent approximately 370-donor cohort, the cumulative frequency of public TCR beta family members distinguished carriers of CMV infection plus the relevant HLA type. The ex vivo response was dominated by HLA-C-restricted CMV-specific TCR beta clonotypes, and the single most frequent clonotype in two of eight donors was supplied by these HLA-C-restricted clonotypes.

Concerning this clonotype itself: Its cognate antigen has yet to be identified. Nothing much larger sits one base from this clone, and base qualities are not available.

The sample's treatment or condition label, in plain terms: in vitro stimulation with specific CMV peptide epitopes to enrich CMV-specific T cells. The sequencer listed for this sample is Illumina HiSeq 1500. Using fastp trimming at Q25 and MiXCR clonotype assembly, TCRdb reanalyzed the public sequencing data and kept in-frame beta chains. Rows are unified per CDR3 protein, each entry keeping the most common DNA and genes. The sample records 100,000 or so distinct CDR3 sequences, roughly two fifths of which are singletons. About two thirds of the sample is taken by the ten largest. Its CDR3 holds 16 amino acids, cysteine through phenylalanine. Only the CDR3 part of the read is kept: 48 bases, read in frame from the first base. V is reduced by 0 bases and J by 2 bases, leaving a spacing of 11 bases between them. The germline V gene encodes CDR1 LNHNV and CDR2 YYDKDF (reference sequence).

The sample in question was CD8+ T cells from cultured PBMCs, obtained from culture after CMV antigen stimulation. The receptor was derived from a human donor in good health (CMV status not recorded). Some clones in this sample may be carry-over from other donors' samples. The chain links TRBV15 with TRBJ1-5, with the D gene call left open. The DNA reads TGTGCCACCAGCAGAGATGAGCTTAGGGGCAATCAGCCCCAGCATTTT. The translation is CATSRDELRGNQPQHF.